This entry concerns a single T cell receptor beta chain. It lacks a known antigen. There are no base qualities to consult, and no much larger clone falls within one base. The sample is drawn from a study of graft-versus-host responses after intestinal transplantation (dated by TCRdb to the early 2020s). For the study in its entirety: The transplants that recipients received were multivisceral, liver-intestinal, or isolated intestinal. Anti-thymocyte globulin induction was given to all recipients, followed by maintenance tacrolimus and steroids for two to four years. After intestinal transplantation, graft-versus-host and host-versus-graft alloreactive T cell clones were followed in the graft, circulation and bone marrow using bulk TCR-beta CDR3 sequencing. To identify alloreactive clones, pre-transplant mixed lymphocyte reaction products were sequenced and compared with unstimulated pre-transplant donor and recipient T cells. A cohort of approximately 23 intestinal transplant recipients, including one retransplant, was enrolled, and a few patients lacking pretransplant specimens were excluded. A peak of at least 4% donor T cells among recipient peripheral blood mononuclear cells was the definition used for donor T cell macrochimerism. Instead of going to the commercial service, samples from a few later patients were sequenced in-house on an Illumina MiSeq and processed with MiXCR. Results and caveats for the whole study, not just this receptor: Early after transplant, declines in HvG clones were associated with peak levels of circulating GvH clones. In the allografts of patients with donor T cell macrochimerism, GvH to HvG T cell clonal ratios were high. GvH clones were detected in recipient bone marrow, and some of these GvH clones were observed earlier in ileal mucosa or blood, consistent with an intestinal mucosal origin. The relatively low number and heterogeneity of intestinal transplant patients limited the conclusions.

Taken with the paper, the label for time point translates to: cells obtained before transplantation from donor or recipient. CD3+CD4+ and CD3+CD8+ populations were FACS-sorted from unstimulated pre-transplant donor and recipient cells taken from spleen or lymph nodes. Library creation used the immunoSEQ multiplex PCR assay. For most patients, genomic DNA was isolated using the Qiagen DNeasy Blood and Tissue Kit and was shipped frozen to Adaptive Biotechnologies for TCR sequencing. Adaptive Biotechnologies carried out high-throughput TCR-beta CDR3 sequencing of genomic DNA for most patients. From the authors' description of their analysis: TCR sequencing data were retrieved from Adaptive's ImmunoSEQ software for some 17 patients, whereas three other patients were processed with MiXCR and VDJtools. To correct CD4 versus CD8 sorting errors, any sequence found in both subsets at a frequency ratio below 5:1 was removed. CDR3 nucleotide sequences shared between donor and recipient were removed because the origin of such sequences could not be assigned. To count as alloreactive, a clone needed at least 2-fold expansion over unstimulated cells and a minimum CFSE-low frequency of 0.002% (template counts) or 0.001% (read counts). Mappable clones were those detected in sequenced pre-transplant spleen, lymph node, or MLR CFSE-low populations of the donor or recipient. The cumulative frequency of alloreactive clones was calculated as a percentage of all sequences, weighted by copy number. Here the immuneACCESS table is served through TCRdb, limited to in-frame sequences with V and J called. Missing clones are a known gap in these copies; in checked studies unresolved V genes cover under half, and the rest lacks a known reason. V and J calls and clone size are copied from that table; D and trimming were computed from the DNA. This sample holds more than 95,000 clones; about 90% were observed only once. The ten biggest clones cover more than 0.8% of the sample.

Sequenced here: unstimulated CD4+ T cells sorted from spleen or lymph node cells, sampled before intestinal transplant. The TCR sequence derives from a human donor who received an intestinal transplant.

The CDR3 here reads CASSFGETEAFF. The nucleotides read TGCGCCAGCAGCTTCGGGGAAACTGAAGCTTTCTTT. The sequence links TRBV5-1 to TRBJ1-1; the D gene cannot be resolved reliably. V is cut by 2 bases and J by 5 bases, and the space between the germline ends is 7 bases. The CDR1 and CDR2 encoded by the germline V gene are SGHRS and YFSETQ. The CDR3 sequence holds 12 residues, the cysteine and phenylalanine included. Only the CDR3 region is kept as DNA, spanning 36 bases read in frame from base 1.